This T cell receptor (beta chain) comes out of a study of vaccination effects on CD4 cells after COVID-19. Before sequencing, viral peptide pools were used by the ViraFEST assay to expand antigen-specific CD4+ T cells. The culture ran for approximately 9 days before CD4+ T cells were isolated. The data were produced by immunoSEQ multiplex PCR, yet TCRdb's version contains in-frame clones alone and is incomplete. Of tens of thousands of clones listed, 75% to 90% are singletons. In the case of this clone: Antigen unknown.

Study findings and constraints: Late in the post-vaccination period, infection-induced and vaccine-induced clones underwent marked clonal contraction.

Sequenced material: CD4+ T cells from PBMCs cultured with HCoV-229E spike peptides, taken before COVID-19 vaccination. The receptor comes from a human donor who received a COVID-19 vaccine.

In nucleotides, the CDR3 is TGTGCCAGCACCCAGGGCGGGGGGGCCTTGGAGACCCAGTACTTC. It encodes CASTQGGGALETQYF. V is TRBV6-5 and J is TRBJ2-5, with 9 bases matching TRBD2. V lost 7 bases and J lost 5; bases outside the gene matches: 11. The CDR3 length is 15 residues. From germline, CDR1 is MNHEY and CDR2 SVGAGI.